The sequence of this TCR beta chain was determined in a study of regulatory T cells in long-lasting Graves disease. Broader study findings: Favoring TRBV28, TRBJ1-2 and TRBJ2-5 was a feature seen in persistent disease. Limited samples may have lowered accuracy. More public clonotypes were shared by persistent patients (around 2,600) than by new patients (roughly 870).

Relying on iRepertoire HTBI primers and Arm-PCR of CDR3 regions, the team built TCR beta libraries. MiXCR, applied by TCRdb to the multiplex PCR reads, yields one record per CDR3 protein. Found here are approximately 290,000 distinct CDR3 sequences, roughly 21% of them singletons; the top ten hold 56%. Comment on this clonotype: Its matching antigen is unknown.

Time point described: persistent/refractory GD, antithyroid drugs over 5 years with positive TRAb. Extracted RNA from PBMCs served as the source of the TCR library. After removal of 3 bases from V and 4 bases from J, the junction contained 9 bases not matched to a gene. Germline V gene sequence: CDR1 LNHDA, CDR2 SQIVND (reference sequence). This CDR3 region has 16 residues. Source: peripheral blood mononuclear cells (PBMCs), taken when the disease was refractory, from a patient treated with antithyroid drugs. V gene TRBV19 combines with J gene TRBJ1-1; 9 bases map to TRBD1. The source of this sequence is a female donor with Graves disease. This chain's CDR3 is CASSISGQGQGTEAFF. CDR3 in DNA: TGTGCCAGTAGTATTTCGGGACAGGGCCAGGGCACTGAAGCTTTCTTT. The entire variable domain, with the rest obtained from reference TRBV19 and TRBJ1-1, is as follows: DGGITQSPKYLFRKEGQNVTLSCEQNLNHDAMYWYRQDPGQGLRLIYYSQIVNDFQKGDIAEGYSVSREKKESFPLTVTSAQKNPTAFYLCASSISGQGQGTEAFFGQGTRLTVV.